This TCR beta chain was recovered during a study of CD8+CD57+ T cells in acquired aplastic anemia. General observations from the study: Statistical testing detected no significant gap in CD8+ Simpson's diversity between patients and controls. Patients and controls were found to share twenty-nine CD8+ CDR3 sequences.

Germline CDR1 and CDR2: ENHRY and SYGVKD. The V gene lost 3 bases and the J gene lost 8 bases, with 19 bases spanning the gap. This CDR3 spans 15 amino acids. Only patients with CD8+CD57+ cell expansion on flow cytometry were chosen for sequencing. There were no patients without severe acquired aplastic anemia. At blood sampling, none of the patients had yet received therapy. A note on this clonotype: Antigen unknown.

Using genomic DNA as the template, TCR beta VDJ and CDR3 profiling was carried out. TCRdb re-called the reads with MiXCR, one entry per CDR3 protein. The sample carries 200,000 to 300,000 distinct CDR3 sequences, 45% to 50% recorded once. Sequences were obtained from sorted CD4+, CD8+, or CD8+CD57+ T cells (not recorded which) from PBMCs. The V and J genes are TRBV10-3 and TRBJ1-2, with no clear D. This clonotype originated in a human donor with aplastic anemia. The CDR3 nucleotides read TGTGCCATCAGTGAAAATGGGCTGGCTAAAGGCGGCTACACCTTC. This codes for CAISENGLAKGGYTF.